The rows below give T cell receptor beta chains drawn from one sample of a study of T cell repertoires in cytomegalovirus infection. TCRdb processed the reads anew with MiXCR; each CDR3 protein has one entry. The sample consists of 480,000 or so distinct CDR3 sequences, about 10% of them appearing once. Sequenced: PBMCs. The receptor source for this set is a human donor in good health (CMV status not recorded). Some clones in this sample may be carry-over from other donors' samples. The CDR3 runs from the conserved cysteine through the conserved F or W. D genes are given only for firm matches. Clone size appears in some rows only: once, few, many, or a class for an expanded clone.

TRBD1	TRBV3-1	.	17	TRBJ1-2	TGTGCCAGCAGCCAAGCGTTTGGGACAGCCGAGAACTATGGCTACACCTTC	CASSQAFGTAENYGYTF
.	TRBV7-9	many	15	TRBJ2-3	TGTGCCAGCAGCTTGTGGGGTACCGACACAGATACGCAGTATTTT	CASSLWGTDTDTQYF
.	TRBV5-1	few	13	TRBJ2-7	TGCGCCAGCAGCAGGACACCTTCCTACGAGCAGTACTTC	CASSRTPSYEQYF
TRBD2	TRBV6-1	many	15	TRBJ2-7	TGTGCCAGCAGTTGGACTAGCGGGATATCCTACGAGCAGTACTTC	CASSWTSGISYEQYF
.	TRBV2	many	13	TRBJ2-7	TGTGCCAGCAGTGAGAGGTGGGCCGACGAGCAGTACTTC	CASSERWADEQYF
.	TRBV29-1	.	12	TRBJ1-2	TGCAGCGTTGAAGCCAGGCTTTATGGCTACACCTTC	CSVEARLYGYTF
TRBD2	TRBV7-3	many	15	TRBJ2-1	TGTGCCAGCAGCCAAGGGACTAGCGCCTTGGATGAGCAGTTCTTC	CASSQGTSALDEQFF
TRBD2	TRBV7-9	many	17	TRBJ2-1	TGTGCCAGCAGCGGAGCTTCCGGGAGCGGGAACTACAATGAGCAGTTCTTC	CASSGASGSGNYNEQFF
TRBD2	TRBV7-9	.	16	TRBJ2-7	TGTGCCAGCAGCCCAGGGACTAGCGGGAGGGGGTACGAGCAGTACTTC	CASSPGTSGRGYEQYF
TRBD2	TRBV19	many	12	TRBJ2-1	TGTGCCAGTAGTTTAAGCGGGAAGGAGCAGTTCTTC	CASSLSGKEQFF
TRBD1	TRBV28	many	16	TRBJ2-5	TGTGCCAGCAGACCCATTGACAGGGGGCCTCGAGAGACCCAGTACTTC	CASRPIDRGPRETQYF
TRBD1	TRBV24-1	many	16	TRBJ2-1	TGTGCCACCAGTGAACTCGGACAGGGCCCCCACAATGAGCAGTTCTTC	CATSELGQGPHNEQFF
.	TRBV10-3	few	14	TRBJ1-5	TGTGCCATCAGTGACGAGACAGATAATCAGCCCCAGCATTTT	CAISDETDNQPQHF
.	TRBV24-1	many	16	TRBJ1-3	TGTGCCACCAGCCCCCCGGGTCGGGGCAGTGGAAACACCATATATTTT	CATSPPGRGSGNTIYF
TRBD1	TRBV4-2	many	15	TRBJ1-2	TGTGCCAGCAGCCCAGGACAGGGAGCCGAACGTGGCTACACCTTC	CASSPGQGAERGYTF
TRBD2	TRBV6-1	many	15	TRBJ2-1	TGTGCCAGCAGGGACCGACTAGCGGACTACAATGAGCAGTTCTTC	CASRDRLADYNEQFF
.	TRBV12-3/TRBV12-4	.	16	TRBJ1-5	TGTGCCAGCAGTTTACGGTGGCAGGGACCAAATCAGCCCCAGCATTTT	CASSLRWQGPNQPQHF
.	TRBV20-1	many	14	TRBJ2-3	TGCAGTGCTTCACTAGGTTCCCACACAGATACGCAGTATTTT	CSASLGSHTDTQYF
.	TRBV7-6	many	16	TRBJ1-4	TGTGCCAGCAGCCCGCGAGATAATAGGGCCCGTGAAAAACTGTTTTTT	CASSPRDNRAREKLFF
.	TRBV7-9	many	12	TRBJ1-4	TGTGCCAGCAGCTCCCACGGCGAAAAACTGTTTTTT	CASSSHGEKLFF
TRBD2	TRBV7-2	many	15	TRBJ2-1	TGTGCCAGCAGCTCAAGACTAGCGGGGTCCAATGAGCAGTTCTTC	CASSSRLAGSNEQFF
TRBD1	TRBV20-1	many	15	TRBJ1-6	TGCAGTGCCATTACCGGGACAGGGGGCGATTCACCCCTCCACTTT	CSAITGTGGDSPLHF
.	TRBV11-2	many	13	TRBJ2-5	TGTGCCAGCAGCTTCAGGGTTGATGAGACCCAGTACTTC	CASSFRVDETQYF
TRBD2	TRBV19	many	17	TRBJ2-7	TGTGCCAGTAGTATAGGCCCCGGGCTAGCGGCCTCCTACGAGCAGTACTTC	CASSIGPGLAASYEQYF
TRBD1	TRBV4-2	many	16	TRBJ1-2	TGTGCCAGCAGCCAAGAAAACAGGGGGCGCCTCTATGGCTACACCTTC	CASSQENRGRLYGYTF
.	TRBV28	.	15	TRBJ1-2	TGTGCCAGCAGTTTGGGACCGGCCCCTAGTTATGGCTACACCTTC	CASSLGPAPSYGYTF
.	TRBV28	few	15	TRBJ1-2	TGTGCCAGCAGTGCCGCGGGGGGGCGGAGCTATGGCTACACCTTC	CASSAAGGRSYGYTF
TRBD2	TRBV11-2	many	16	TRBJ2-1	TGTGCCAGCAGCTTGGGGACTAGCGGGTTTTTCTATGAGCAGTTCTTC	CASSLGTSGFFYEQFF
TRBD1	TRBV7-3	many	13	TRBJ1-2	TGTGCCAGCAGAAAGGACAGGGTGGGAGGCTACACCTTC	CASRKDRVGGYTF
TRBD1	TRBV20-1	few	15	TRBJ2-7	TGCAGTGCTATCGGAGCAGGGGGAAGGTTTTACGAGCAGTACTTC	CSAIGAGGRFYEQYF
TRBD1	TRBV28	many	15	TRBJ2-2	TGTGCCAGCAGGGGGGACAGCATACACACCGGGGAGCTGTTTTTT	CASRGDSIHTGELFF
.	TRBV6-1	many	14	TRBJ1-4	TGTGCCAGCAGGGACGTTGCAACTAATGAAAAACTGTTTTTT	CASRDVATNEKLFF
.	TRBV10-2	many	11	TRBJ2-1	TGCGCCAGCAGTGAGAACAATGAGCAGTTCTTC	CASSENNEQFF
TRBD1	TRBV11-2	many	19	TRBJ2-7	TGTGCCAGCAGCTTAGAAGGGACAGGGGAGAGGGTTACCCTCTACGAGCAGTACTTC	CASSLEGTGERVTLYEQYF